Reported below is one T cell receptor beta chain. The data stem from a study of TIL therapy for anti-PD-1-resistant metastatic lung cancer. Whole-study context: Median tumor mutation burden was under 1.9 mutations per megabase.

Time point meaning: pre-treatment sample, taken before nivolumab and TIL therapy. The tumor samples were excised metastases, mostly pleural nodules or supraclavicular lymph nodes. Tumors were harvested before any PD-1/PD-L1 blockade. This CDR3 has 13 amino acids. Germline V gene sequence: CDR1 KGHDR, CDR2 SFDVKD. Trimming left V 4 bases short and J 4 bases short, with 7 bases between. This was the immunoSEQ v3 assay. The method was immunoSEQ multiplex PCR; TCRdb's version includes in-frame clones alone and lacks a portion of them. Among 95,000 or so clones listed, just over 65% were seen once. This sequence joins TRBV24-1 and TRBJ1-5; no clear D gene. This TCR was sampled from a person between 30 and 79 years old with non-small cell lung cancer. Here the sequenced sample was tumor tissue, taken at baseline. For the CDR3, the DNA is TGTGCCACCAGTGAGGCAGCAAATCAGCCCCAGCATTTT. It specifies CATSEAANQPQHF.